Below, 24 T cell receptor beta chains from the same sample are listed, as sequenced in a study of blood T cells in healthy people across ages. Alongside a J-beta primer mix, a sample-barcoded 5' primer served in a second PCR lasting 7 to 11 cycles. TCRdb reprocessed the 5' RACE reads with MiXCR, giving one entry per CDR3 protein. The sample consists of more than 800,000 distinct CDR3 sequences, 25% to 30% of them appearing once. Sequenced material: blood. The receptors were sampled from a woman older than 75 in good health.

This clonotype was counted ten times or more. The chain uses TRBV6-6 and TRBJ2-3; D may be TRBD2 (6 bases). CDR1 is MNHNY and CDR2 is SVGAGI in the germline V gene (reference sequence). The CDR3 extends over 12 amino acids. V was cut by 2 bases and J by 6 bases, with 6 bases left in between. CDR3 amino acids: CASSYGRDTQYF. The CDR3 DNA reads as TGTGCCAGCAGTTACGGGAGGGATACGCAGTATTTT.

In its sample, this clonotype was seen a few times. V gene TRBV20-1 combines with J gene TRBJ1-6; D is perhaps TRBD1 (6 bases). The CDR3 runs to 16 residues. Germline CDR1 is DFQATT and CDR2 is SNEGSKA (reference sequence). Trimming took 2 bases from V and 2 from J, leaving 13 bases between them. This chain's CDR3 is CSARSGGAPYNSPLHF. CDR3 DNA: TGCAGTGCTAGATCCGGGGGGGCCCCCTATAATTCACCCCTCCACTTT.

The J gene is TRBJ1-1, the V gene TRBV7-9, with D possibly being TRBD1 (5 bases). With 0 bases removed from V and 8 bases from J, the gap between germline ends came to 13 bases. The CDR3 loop spans 14 amino acids. CDR1 and CDR2 (germline): SEHNR, FQNEAQ (reference sequence). The CDR3 coding sequence is TGTGCCAGCAGCTTAGCGCGGGGGGATGGAGAAGCTTTCTTT. It is translated as CASSLARGDGEAFF.

This clonotype occurred many times. The genes are TRBV18 and TRBJ2-5; D uncertain. There are 16 residues in the CDR3. Germline CDR1 reads KGHSH; CDR2 reads LQKENI. Between the trimmed V and J ends, which lost 3 bases and 1 base, there was a span of 15 bases. The CDR3 is CASSPETSGLQETQYF. As DNA, the CDR3 is TGTGCCAGCTCACCTGAAACGTCCGGCCTCCAAGAGACCCAGTACTTC.

This clonotype showed up many times. This sequence joins TRBV7-2 and TRBJ2-1; the D call may be TRBD1 or TRBD2 (5 bases each). The V gene lost 3 bases and the J gene lost 3 bases, with 15 bases spanning the gap. The length of the CDR3 is 16 residues. Germline V gene data show CDR1 as SGHTA and CDR2 as FQGNSA. The CDR3 nucleotides are TGTGCCAGCAGCTTCTCTTGGGACGTTGGCTACAATGAGCAGTTCTTC. It translates to CASSFSWDVGYNEQFF.

The chain combines TRBV10-1 with TRBJ1-1, with 8 bases identical to TRBD1. Germline loops: CDR1 WNHNN, CDR2 SYGVQD (reference sequence). The junction had 6 bases not matched to a gene; V was cut back by 2 bases and J by 4 bases. This CDR3 is 15 amino acids long. CDR3 amino acids: CASSERQGTGTEAFF. The CDR3 nucleotides are TGCGCCAGCAGTGAGCGACAGGGGACGGGCACTGAAGCTTTCTTT.

The chain links TRBV7-9 to TRBJ1-1; 8 bases are a match to TRBD1. The trim removed 5 bases at V and 4 bases at J, leaving 9 bases unmatched. CDR1 and CDR2 (germline): SEHNR, FQNEAQ (reference sequence). The CDR3 covers 15 residues. The chain's CDR3 is CASSPQTGVGTEAFF. In nucleotides, the CDR3 is TGTGCCAGCAGCCCCCAGACAGGGGTGGGCACTGAAGCTTTCTTT.

This clonotype was seen more than once but under ten times. The chain uses TRBV6-6 and TRBJ1-2, with D possibly TRBD1 on 5 matching bases. The ends were cut back, 10 bases at V and 6 bases at J, with 12 bases in the middle. The CDR3 has 11 residues. CDR1 and CDR2 from the germline V gene are MNHNY and SVGAGI (reference sequence). The DNA for the CDR3 is TGTGCCACCGATGGGGGGGATGGCTACACCTTC. Protein sequence: CATDGGDGYTF.

This clonotype occurred a few times. The chain combines TRBV19 with TRBJ2-7; no clear D. CDR3 length: 12 residues. Germline loops: CDR1 LNHDA, CDR2 SQIVND (reference sequence). V was trimmed by 5 bases and J by 6 bases, leaving 11 bases between them. The CDR3: CASSPPLGEQYF. In DNA form, the CDR3 reads TGTGCCAGTAGTCCACCCCTTGGCGAGCAGTACTTC. The variable domain in full, completed from reference TRBV19 and TRBJ2-7, reads DGGITQSPKYLFRKEGQNVTLSCEQNLNHDAMYWYRQDPGQGLRLIYYSQIVNDFQKGDIAEGYSVSREKKESFPLTVTSAQKNPTAFYLCASSPPLGEQYFGPGTRLTVT.

This clonotype was detected ten times or more. The chain combines TRBV2 with TRBJ2-5; TRBD2 matches at 10 bases. CDR3 size: 16 residues. CDR1 SNHLY and CDR2 FYNNEI come from the germline V gene. The V gene end was trimmed by 3 bases and the J gene end by 1 base; junction bases not matched to a gene: 5. CDR3 bases: TGTGCCAGCAGTGAGGGGACTAGCGTTACCCAAGAGACCCAGTACTTC. Amino acids: CASSEGTSVTQETQYF.

A note on this clonotype: One junction end disagrees with the germline gene, perhaps due to a read error. The chain combines TRBV7-9 with TRBJ1-5; weak D call: TRBD1 (5 bases). This CDR3 has 17 amino acids. From germline, CDR1 is SEHNR and CDR2 FQNEAQ (reference sequence). CDR3 bases: TGTGCCAGCGGCTTGGTGGGGATCCGGGACGGCGATCAGCCCCAGCATTTT. Translation gives CASGLVGIRDGDQPQHF.

For this clonotype: A much bigger clone sits one base away, suggesting this may be a read error. V is TRBV5-1 and J is TRBJ2-1, with 11 bases lining up with TRBD2. The tail of the sequence fits TRBJ2-7 better, so the J call may be wrong. CDR1 is SGHRS and CDR2 is YFSETQ in the germline V gene. The CDR3 extends over 16 amino acids. The CDR3 reads CASSARLAGPYNEQYF. DNA for the CDR3: TGCGCCAGCAGCGCCAGACTAGCGGGGCCCTACAATGAGCAGTACTTC.

This clonotype was observed at least ten times. The chain links TRBV7-2 to TRBJ2-5; D is perhaps TRBD1 (6 bases). The germline V and J ends were trimmed by 3 bases and 2 bases, with 7 bases remaining between them. CDR1 SGHTA and CDR2 FQGNSA come from the germline V gene. The CDR3 has 13 amino acids. CDR3 in amino acids: CASSFQGQETQYF. The DNA of the CDR3 is TGTGCCAGCAGCTTTCAGGGGCAAGAGACCCAGTACTTC. Complete variable domain (other parts from reference TRBV7-2 and TRBJ2-5): GAGVSQSPSNKVTEKGKDVELRCDPISGHTALYWYRQSLGQGLEFLIYFQGNSAPDKSGLPSDRFSAERTGGSVSTLTIQRTQQEDSAVYLCASSFQGQETQYFGPGTRLLVL.

With regard to this clonotype: Possible read error: a much larger clone is one base away. The chain recombines TRBV6-2 or TRBV6-3 with TRBJ2-1; unclear D gene. CDR3 length equals 12 residues. Per the germline V gene, CDR1 is MNHEY and CDR2 is SVGEGT. Trimming removed 5 bases from V and 5 bases from J, with 7 bases in between. Here the CDR3 reads CASSDLDNEQFF. As DNA, the CDR3 is TGTGCCAGCAGTGACTTGGACAATGAGCAGTTCTTC.

This chain uses TRBV11-1 with TRBJ2-7; TRBD2 matches at 8 bases. The J segment lost 5 bases and the V segment lost 6 bases, leaving 6 bases of the junction unmatched. Germline V lookup: CDR1 SGHAT, CDR2 FQDESV (reference sequence). The CDR3 totals 13 residues. The CDR3: CASSRREGHEQYF. The DNA of the CDR3 is TGTGCCAGCAGTAGACGGGAGGGCCACGAGCAGTACTTC. Complete variable domain (other parts from reference TRBV11-1 and TRBJ2-7): EAEVAQSPRYKITEKSQAVAFWCDPISGHATLYWYRQILGQGPELLVQFQDESVVDDSQLPKDRFSAERLKGVDSTLKIQPAELGDSAMYLCASSRREGHEQYFGPGTRLTVT.

The sample holds many counts of this clonotype. The V and J genes are TRBV6-2 or TRBV6-3 and TRBJ2-7, with unresolved D. The CDR3 length is 12 residues. V was trimmed by 1 base and J by 5 bases, leaving 6 bases between them. CDR1 and CDR2 from the germline V gene are MNHEY and SVGEGT. In nucleotides, the CDR3 is TGTGCCAGCAGTTACTTTGGGGACGAGCAGTACTTC. It yields the protein CASSYFGDEQYF.

This clonotype was seen many times. This chain links TRBV20-1 with TRBJ2-1, with 10 bases matching TRBD2. CDR3 length equals 17 residues. CDR1 and CDR2 from the germline V gene are DFQATT and SNEGSKA (reference sequence). V dropped 0 bases and J dropped 9; count of bases not matched to a gene: 14. The CDR3 DNA reads as TGCAGTGCTAGAGATTTCCCAGCGGGGGGGCCCATCGGTGAGCAGTTCTTC. Translating gives CSARDFPAGGPIGEQFF.

This clonotype was observed at least ten times. The chain uses TRBV12-3 or TRBV12-4 and TRBJ2-1; D possibly corresponds to TRBD1 (5 bases). The V end was cut by 2 bases, the J end by 6 bases, with 14 bases between. This CDR3 has 15 amino acids. CDR3 sequence: CASSLRQGLSNEQFF. The CDR3 coding sequence is TGTGCCAGCAGTTTAAGGCAGGGCCTCTCCAATGAGCAGTTCTTC.

At least ten counts were recorded for this clonotype. Because the CDR3's place on the DNA is in doubt, the DNA is left out and the CDR3 is given as listed by TCRdb. The rearrangement links TRBV21-1 to TRBJ2-1; TRBD1, the table's D call, was not compared with the DNA. TRBV21-1 constitutes a pseudogene. Termini included, the CDR3 measures 17 amino acids. The CDR3 spells CASSKAFGGGALNEQFF.

With respect to this clonotype: Here the CDR3 omits its conserved ending phenylalanine or tryptophan, so a read error is the likely source. The gene calls are TRBV12-3 or TRBV12-4 and TRBJ2-3; D gene unclear. CDR3 length: 12 amino acids. The CDR3 loop is CASRPSTDMQYS. CDR3 DNA sequence: TGTGCCAGCAGACCCTCAACAGATATGCAGTATTCT.

This chain connects TRBV7-2 to TRBJ1-1; TRBD1 might be the D (5 bases). The CDR3 has 13 residues. Germline CDR1 SGHTA, CDR2 FQGNSA. Trimming took off 6 bases at V and 0 bases at J, with 8 bases between the two ends. Here the CDR3 reads CASRQELNTEAFF. In nucleotides, the CDR3 is TGTGCCAGCAGACAGGAGTTGAACACTGAAGCTTTCTTT. Supplemented by reference TRBV7-2 and TRBJ1-1, the full variable domain reads GAGVSQSPSNKVTEKGKDVELRCDPISGHTALYWYRQSLGQGLEFLIYFQGNSAPDKSGLPSDRFSAERTGGSVSTLTIQRTQQEDSAVYLCASRQELNTEAFFGQGTRLTVV.

This clonotype came up many times. The CDR3 loop is CASGGQNIQYF. The CDR3 nucleotides read TGTGCCAGCGGGGGACAGAACATTCAGTACTTC. The V gene is TRBV6-1, the J gene TRBJ2-4; 7 bases match TRBD1. From germline, CDR1 is MNHNS and CDR2 SASEGT. Trimming at V came to 8 bases and at J to 7 bases, leaving 2 bases not matched to a gene. The CDR3 extends over 11 amino acids.

This rearrangement joins TRBV20-1 to TRBJ1-1; 8 positions agree with TRBD1. The CDR3 is made up of 13 amino acids. V was clipped by 3 bases and J by 6 bases; unmatched bases: 6. Germline CDR1 reads DFQATT; CDR2 reads SNEGSKA (reference sequence). DNA for the CDR3: TGCAGTGCTAGCCAGGGGGCATCATCTGAAGCTTTCTTT. This codes for CSASQGASSEAFF.

The rearrangement joins TRBV25-1 to TRBJ1-1, with a tentative D call TRBD1 (5 bases). The CDR3 runs 13 residues. The germline gives CDR1 MGHDK, CDR2 SYGVNS. V lost 2 bases to trimming and J lost 6 bases, with 10 bases between them. The CDR3 is CASSEVGQAEAFF. CDR3 coding DNA: TGTGCCAGCAGTGAAGTAGGACAAGCTGAAGCTTTCTTT.